Sequencing of this T cell receptor beta chain was carried out in a study of beta chain features in type 1 diabetes. This CDR3 has 14 amino acids. CDR1 SGHNT and CDR2 YYREEE come from the germline V gene (reference sequence). J lost 5 bases, V lost 5 bases, and 3 bases had no gene match. The entirety of the isolated RNA underwent reverse transcription, so expressed TCRB transcripts were sequenced. TCRdb's table, derived via immunoSEQ multiplex PCR, lists solely in-frame clones and lacks some. The table has over 200,000 clones, roughly a tenth seen once. Study-wide results and limits: There were fewer insertions and more deletions at the VDJ junctions of type 1 diabetes patients. The study found moderately but significantly shorter TCRB CDR3s in all four CD4+ subsets of Type 1 diabetes patients.

To note about this clone: Antigen specificity is unknown.

Sequencing was performed on naive CD4+ T cells from blood. This chain connects TRBV5-4 to TRBJ2-3; 12 positions match TRBD2. The source of this sequence is a man aged 25-40 years with type 1 diabetes. The CDR3 spells CASRPSGGGDTQYF. CDR3 sequence (DNA): TGTGCCAGCAGGCCTAGCGGGGGGGGAGATACGCAGTATTTT.